The following is a T cell receptor (beta chain) sequence with its context. This entry is derived from a study of blood T cell repertoires in COVID-19. Study at large: The samples span acute and convalescent COVID-19 from the United States, Italy and Spain. In each case, the material was cDNA or gDNA derived from T cells, B-cell-depleted T cells, or PBMCs.

CDR3 length: 15 amino acids. Germline CDR1 SGHDT, CDR2 YYEEEE. V shed 1 base and J 5 bases; nucleotides not matched to a gene: 5. Per the original methods: Scientists estimated how many nucleated cells there were by amplifying reference gene primers. TCRdb's copy holds only in-frame clones and misses some; the assay was immunoSEQ multiplex PCR. V and J calls and clone size come straight from that table; D and trimming were deduced from the DNA. This sample has some 100,000 clones, with 85% to 90% found just once. The clonotype was recovered from a human donor in a cohort sampled during active COVID-19. Sequences were obtained from peripheral blood. This sequence joins TRBV5-6 and TRBJ2-3; 9 bases align to TRBD1. This chain's CDR3 is CASSLNRGLLDTQYF. The CDR3 nucleotides are TGTGCCAGCAGCTTGAACAGGGGGCTCTTAGATACGCAGTATTTT.